This T cell receptor beta chain was retrieved from a study of T cells in Graves' hyperthyroidism and ophthalmopathy (dated 2019 in TCRdb). Describing the broader study: Peripheral blood samples were taken at initial diagnosis, before any treatment was given. TCR V-J signatures able to tell the groups apart were searched for in a discovery cohort of some 97 patients, of whom more than 40 had Graves' ophthalmopathy and roughly 58 had stable Graves' hyperthyroidism. An independent validation cohort of under 20 hyperthyroidism patients and about 15 patients who later progressed to ophthalmopathy tested prospective prediction of ophthalmopathy. The 100 or so discovery patients were divided at random into training and test sets in a 7:3 ratio. In addition, the study compared T-cell repertoires in thyroid tissue and in blood from five to seven Graves' hyperthyroidism patients. Following sampling, methimazole starting at 30 mg daily was given to hyperthyroidism patients, and high-dose intravenous methylprednisolone was given to ophthalmopathy patients. According to the paper, TCR Vbeta CDR3 sequencing was carried out on about 140 peripheral blood samples, which came from 40 to 45 ophthalmopathy, approximately 72 hyperthyroidism and approximately 17 progressor patients. Broad study findings and their caveats: A model built on a 13 V-J signature distinguished ophthalmopathy from stable hyperthyroidism, reaching roughly 88% sensitivity and around 82% specificity in cross-validation and 80%/75% in testing. Sample size was not statistically predetermined, and investigators were not blinded to group allocation. In validation, the model predicted progression to ophthalmopathy a median of roughly 6.2 months before onset, with approximately 70% sensitivity and just under 75% specificity. Most expanded thyroid clonotypes (frequency above 0.001) were also detected in blood, a finding suggesting that blood repertoires may reflect thyroid immune responses.

Stable Graves' hyperthyroidism was defined as no progression to ophthalmopathy during 18 months of follow-up. Hyperthyroidism patients were aged 18 to 65 years and newly diagnosed, with disease duration of less than 2 months. Patients with uncontrolled infections, other autoimmune diseases, pregnancy or lactation were excluded. Diagnoses were based on clinical symptoms, serum thyroxine and TRAb, thyroid ultrasound and orbital computed tomography. Ficoll-Paque density gradient centrifugation was used to isolate PBMCs from approximately 10 ml of fresh peripheral blood. Total RNA was extracted using Trizol reagent, and RNA quality was assessed on an Agilent 2100 Bioanalyzer. The TCR beta CDR3 regions were amplified from the RNA transcripts. For the first round of RT-PCR on the TCR CDR3, the HTBI primer set was used together with the Qiagen OneStep RT-PCR kit. Libraries were constructed in a second round of multiplex PCR, after which size selection and purification were carried out. Sequencing of the libraries was done on an Illumina HiSeq2000 using paired-end 100 bp reads. The paper's processing steps were these. SOAPnuke was used to process the raw data, with reads discarded if the reads contained adapters or uncalled bases, had a mean Phred below 15, or lacked an exact constant-primer or identifier match. High-quality paired reads were merged using COPE v1.2.5, and each unique nucleotide sequence was defined as a clonotype. MiTCR v1.1 was used to align the clonotypes against IMGT TRBV, TRBD and TRBJ reference segments. Analysis was restricted to V-J combinations with a frequency above 0.0001, which covered approximately 99% of repertoires. The TCS score was defined as F50 (clonal expansion) divided by E x V (chaos), with BLOSUM62-based TCRdist calculated between CDR3 peptides within each V-J. Welch's t-statistics and random forest reduced roughly 530 V-J features to 13, which were used in a naive Bayes classifier (R e1071). TCRdb trimmed the raw reads at Q25, called clones with MiXCR and kept productive beta chains. When rows share a CDR3 protein, they turn into one entry using the most common DNA and genes. TCRdb, not the authors, supplied the V and J calls. This sample has a few hundred thousand distinct CDR3 sequences in its table, and more than 15% of those were observed once. The ten most abundant clones make up roughly 7.3% of the sample.

A word on this clonotype: The clone's antigen remains unknown. No much larger clonotype is one base removed from it; base qualities were not supplied.

V loses 1 base of germline sequence and J loses 1 base, and the interval between the two ends is 10 bases. The CDR3 goes from the cysteine to the phenylalanine over 16 residues. Here the CDR3 DNA is all that survives: 48 bases in frame from base 1. The chain is assembled from TRBV12-3 or TRBV12-4 and TRBJ2-2; TRBD2 is perhaps the D gene, given 6 matching bases. Sequences were obtained from blood. The receptor was isolated from a woman aged 25 to 39 with Graves' hyperthyroidism. This receptor carries the CDR3 CASSLDGTWNTGELFF. The DNA sequence is as follows: TGTGCCAGCAGTTTAGACGGGACTTGGAACACCGGGGAGCTGTTTTTT.